The clone carrying this T cell receptor (beta chain) was seen just once. The target antigen is unknown. This sample includes further DNA sequences coding for the same CDR3. Germline V gene lookup returns CDR1 LGHNA and CDR2 YNFKEQ. This CDR3 is built from 15 residues. The ends lost 1 base at V and 5 bases at J; junction bases unmatched: 6. The data were taken from a study of cytomegalovirus exposure and HLA in healthy donors. Study results and caveats: Later work associated 17,000 or so TCR beta sequences with HLA alleles at 0.05 false discovery rate.

Amplification used 60 Vbeta primers and 13 Jbeta primers. TCRdb's table, derived via immunoSEQ multiplex PCR, lists solely in-frame clones and lacks some. Among around 99,000 clones listed, 73% were seen once. The clonotype originates from a man aged 35-49 years in good health and CMV-seronegative. The chain recombines TRBV4-2 with TRBJ2-5; 8 nucleotides match TRBD2. Input material: PBMCs. The CDR3 region has the DNA TGTGCCAGCAGCCAAGTGGCGGGGGGCGGGGAGACCCAGTACTTC. Translation gives CASSQVAGGGETQYF.